The 24 T cell receptor beta chains below all came from one sample that was sequenced in a study of cytomegalovirus exposure and HLA in healthy donors. 60 Vbeta and 13 Jbeta primers were used in PCR. Libraries were prepared by immunoSEQ multiplex PCR; TCRdb keeps only in-frame clonotypes and omits some of them. The sample lists 150,000 to 200,000 clones, more than 75% seen once, with over 13% in the top ten. What was sequenced was PBMCs. These receptors originate from a woman in her thirties or forties in good health and CMV-seronegative.

This clone appeared once. In the same sample, other DNA sequences code for this CDR3. The chain links TRBV5-1 to TRBJ2-7, with 7 bases matching TRBD2. The CDR3 sequence is 13 residues long. Germline CDR1 SGHRS, CDR2 YFSETQ. The V segment lost 2 bases and the J segment 1 base; nucleotides outside the gene matches: 0. The CDR3 sequence: CASSFGGSYEQYF. CDR3 in DNA: TGCGCCAGCAGCTTCGGGGGGTCCTACGAGCAGTACTTC.

This sequence joins TRBV7-3 and TRBJ2-1; tentatively, D is TRBD1 (6 bases). The CDR3 has 15 residues. The ends were cut back, 5 bases at V and 7 bases at J, with 18 bases in the middle. Germline lookup yields CDR1 SGHTA and CDR2 FQGTGA. CDR3 in DNA: TGTGCCAGCAGCCCTCCGAACAGGGCCCTAAATGAGCAGTTCTTC. This translates into CASSPPNRALNEQFF.

The chain uses TRBV27 and TRBJ2-7; D is ambiguous. CDR3 size: 13 residues. Per germline, CDR1 MNHEY and CDR2 SMNVEV (reference sequence). Trimming pared 2 bases from V and 6 bases from J, leaving 11 bases between. The CDR3 DNA reads as TGTGCCAGCAGTTTACAGCGTGTAGGCGAGCAGTACTTC. As protein: CASSLQRVGEQYF.

The chain combines TRBV5-1 with TRBJ2-3; no firm D call. The CDR3 sequence is 13 residues long. CDR1 is SGHRS and CDR2 is YFSETQ in the germline V gene. Trimming left V 4 bases short and J 2 bases short, with 8 bases between. For the CDR3, the DNA is TGCGCCAGCAGCGATCGGGTCACAGATACGCAGTATTTT. It translates to CASSDRVTDTQYF.

CDR3 bases: TGTGCCAGCCAAAGGGTTGGGACTAGCGGGAGGGTATCGAACGAGCAGTACTTC. It translates to CASQRVGTSGRVSNEQYF. The chain combines TRBV6-4 with TRBJ2-7; 16 bases are shared with TRBD2. V lost 8 bases, J lost 5 bases, and 15 bases stayed unmatched. CDR1 is MRHNA, CDR2 SNTAGT, per germline. The CDR3 has 18 amino acids.

Concerning this clone: Germline and junction disagree at one end, which may indicate a read error. The gene calls are TRBV7-9 and TRBJ1-6; 7 positions match TRBD1. Germline V gene sequence: CDR1 SEHNR, CDR2 FQNEAQ (reference sequence). This CDR3 has 16 residues. The CDR3 sequence: CSSSFSLVQGDSPLHF. DNA for the CDR3: TGTTCCAGCAGCTTTTCGCTCGTCCAGGGGGATTCACCCCTCCACTTT.

This clone was seen more than once but under ten times. CDR3 in DNA: TGTGCCACTAGCGGGGGGAGTAGGGAGCAGTTCTTC. Amino acid sequence: CATSGGSREQFF. J is TRBJ2-1 and V is TRBV15; TRBD2 aligns across 10 bases. With V trimmed by 9 bases and J by 10 bases, 6 bases remained unmatched. The CDR3 covers 12 residues. Germline V gene lookup returns CDR1 LNHNV and CDR2 YYDKDF (reference sequence).

The genes are TRBV25-1 and TRBJ2-2; 8 positions agree with TRBD2. The CDR3 is 15 residues long. From germline, CDR1 is MGHDK and CDR2 SYGVNS. V trimming: 4 bases; J trimming: 7 bases; junction bases outside the gene matches: 8. The CDR3 bases are TGTGCCAGCAGTGGTAGCGGGATTTGGGACGGGGAGCTGTTTTTT. As protein: CASSGSGIWDGELFF.

This clone turned up a few times. This sequence joins TRBV4-3 and TRBJ1-2; 7 bases line up with TRBD1. From germline, CDR1 is LGHNA and CDR2 YSLEER. CDR3 length: 13 residues. The V and J ends lost 2 bases and 10 bases, in that order; junction bases with no gene match: 7. This CDR3 is CASSQPGTDVYTF. Written as DNA, the CDR3 is TGCGCCAGCAGCCAACCGGGGACAGATGTCTACACCTTC.

The V gene is TRBV12-5, the J gene TRBJ2-5; possible D gene TRBD1, 6 bases. V was clipped by 6 bases and J by 1 base, with 12 bases between them. The CDR3 is made up of 14 amino acids. Germline assignment: CDR1 LGHNT and CDR2 FRNRAP. The CDR3 here is CASGTGTPQETQYF. The DNA of the CDR3 is TGTGCTAGTGGAACGGGGACACCCCAAGAGACCCAGTACTTC.

This clone has a handful of counts. This chain uses TRBV6-1 with TRBJ1-5, with D hard to call. The CDR3 covers 13 residues. Germline lookup yields CDR1 MNHNS and CDR2 SASEGT. Trimming stripped 0 bases from V and 9 bases from J, with 9 bases between. The CDR3 DNA sequence: TGTGCCAGCAGTGAAGCTCCCCTACGGCCCCAGCATTTT. This encodes CASSEAPLRPQHF.

The chain carries TRBV5-8 and TRBJ2-3; tentatively, D is TRBD1 (6 bases). The germline CDR1 and CDR2 sequences are SGHTS and YDEGEE. The CDR3 sequence is 16 residues long. Trimming removed 4 bases from V and 4 bases from J, with 19 bases in between. Here the CDR3 reads CASSSGQIKGADTQYF. CDR3 bases: TGTGCCAGCAGCAGCGGACAGATAAAGGGCGCAGATACGCAGTATTTT.

The chain uses TRBV7-6 and TRBJ2-7; TRBD1 agrees at 8 bases. V gave up 3 bases and J gave up 2 bases; unmatched junction bases: 3. The length of the CDR3 is 14 residues. Germline V gene data show CDR1 as SGHVS and CDR2 as FNYEAQ. CDR3 amino acids: CASSFDRGPYEQYF. For the CDR3, the DNA is TGTGCCAGCAGCTTTGACAGGGGACCCTACGAGCAGTACTTC.

J is TRBJ2-5 and V is TRBV18; 10 bases are shared with TRBD1. CDR1 and CDR2 (germline): KGHSH, LQKENI. CDR3 length: 15 residues. The trim removed 4 bases at V and 1 base at J, leaving 3 bases unmatched. The CDR3 region is CASSLRQGAQETQYF. In nucleotides, the CDR3 is TGTGCCAGCTCACTAAGACAGGGGGCCCAAGAGACCCAGTACTTC.

The CDR3 nucleotides read TGTGCCATCAGTGAAGACAGGTACCAAGAGACCCAGTACTTC. It translates to CAISEDRYQETQYF. The chain joins TRBV10-3 to TRBJ2-5; D possibly corresponds to TRBD1 (6 bases). The CDR3 covers 14 residues. V was trimmed by 3 bases and J by 0 bases, leaving 8 bases between them. Germline V CDR1 and CDR2: ENHRY, SYGVKD.

The chain employs TRBV7-9 and TRBJ2-7; a possible D gene is TRBD1 (5 bases). The CDR3 totals 13 residues. Trimming took off 5 bases at V and 0 bases at J, with 8 bases between the two ends. Germline V lookup: CDR1 SEHNR, CDR2 FQNEAQ (reference sequence). The CDR3 is CASSRGISYEQYF. In DNA form, the CDR3 reads TGTGCCAGCAGCAGGGGCATCTCCTACGAGCAGTACTTC.

This clone occurred a few times. V gene TRBV4-1 combines with J gene TRBJ2-3, with a possible D match to TRBD1 (6 bases). Trimming removed 3 bases at V and 4 bases at J, with 11 bases between. The CDR3 sequence is 14 residues long. Germline V gene lookup returns CDR1 MGHRA and CDR2 YSYEKL. In nucleotides, the CDR3 is TGCGCCAGCAGCCAGCAACAGGGCCCAGATACGCAGTATTTT. Translation gives CASSQQQGPDTQYF.

CDR3 sequence (DNA): TGTGCCAGCAGCTCGGGACAGCTCGGGGGCGGCTACACCTTC. Translating gives CASSSGQLGGGYTF. This rearrangement joins TRBV11-2 to TRBJ1-2; 7 bases agree with TRBD1. The CDR3 has 14 amino acids. V gave up 4 bases and J gave up 8 bases; unmatched junction bases: 10. Germline V gene sequence: CDR1 SGHAT, CDR2 FQNNGV.

CDR3 coding DNA: TGTGCCAGCAGCTTAGTTCTCGGGACAACCTACGAGCAGTACTTC. Its protein product is CASSLVLGTTYEQYF. The J gene is TRBJ2-7, the V gene TRBV7-9, with a weak D call TRBD1 (6 bases). Germline values: CDR1 SEHNR, CDR2 FQNEAQ (reference sequence). This CDR3 comprises 15 residues. Between the trimmed V and J ends, which lost 1 base and 2 bases, there was a span of 12 bases.

The chain employs TRBV7-8 and TRBJ2-7; D unresolved. V was clipped by 0 bases and J by 4 bases, with 10 bases between them. Germline V lookup: CDR1 SGHVS, CDR2 FQNEAQ. The CDR3 is 14 amino acids. CDR3 bases: TGTGCCAGCAGCTTAGCCGTATTCCCTTACGAGCAGTACTTC. The encoded protein is CASSLAVFPYEQYF.

This rearrangement joins TRBV5-4 to TRBJ2-5; D is possibly TRBD2 (5 bases). This CDR3 comprises 14 residues. V dropped 4 bases and J dropped 5 bases, with 15 bases sitting between them. Germline loops: CDR1 SGHNT, CDR2 YYREEE (reference sequence). The CDR3 region is CASSPDYPKETQYF. CDR3 in DNA: TGTGCCAGCAGCCCTGACTATCCTAAGGAGACCCAGTACTTC.

The CDR3 loop is CASRSGDYEQYF. In DNA form, the CDR3 reads TGTGCCAGCAGGAGCGGGGACTACGAGCAGTACTTC. The chain carries TRBV28 and TRBJ2-7; 7 bases are a match to TRBD2. With 6 bases clipped from V and 3 bases from J, the junction kept 2 bases outside the gene matches. Germline assignment: CDR1 MDHEN and CDR2 SYDVKM. The CDR3 consists of 12 residues. Filled out from reference TRBV28 and TRBJ2-7, the complete variable domain reads DVKVTQSSRYLVKRTGEKVFLECVQDMDHENMFWYRQDPGLGLRLIYFSYDVKMKEKGDIPEGYSVSREKKERFSLILESASTNQTSMYLCASRSGDYEQYFGPGTRLTVT.

This clone was seen just once. The rearrangement links TRBV11-1 to TRBJ2-5; D perhaps matches TRBD2 (5 bases). Deletions cut 3 bases from V and 5 bases from J, with 10 bases between. This CDR3 comprises 13 residues. Germline V gives CDR1 SGHAT, CDR2 FQDESV (reference sequence). The CDR3: CASSFASGETQYF. The DNA of the CDR3 is TGTGCCAGCAGCTTCGCATCGGGGGAGACCCAGTACTTC.

The rearrangement joins TRBV7-2 to TRBJ2-2; D is perhaps TRBD1 (5 bases). The germline V gene has CDR1 SGHTA and CDR2 FQGNSA. This CDR3 has 18 residues. Deletions cut 1 base from V and 2 bases from J, with 17 bases between. As DNA, the CDR3 is TGTGCCAGCAGCTTAGATGGACATAAGGCCAGTAACACCGGGGAGCTGTTTTTT. Translating gives CASSLDGHKASNTGELFF. The full variable domain, its missing parts supplied by reference TRBV7-2 and TRBJ2-2, is GAGVSQSPSNKVTEKGKDVELRCDPISGHTALYWYRQSLGQGLEFLIYFQGNSAPDKSGLPSDRFSAERTGGSVSTLTIQRTQQEDSAVYLCASSLDGHKASNTGELFFGEGSRLTVL.